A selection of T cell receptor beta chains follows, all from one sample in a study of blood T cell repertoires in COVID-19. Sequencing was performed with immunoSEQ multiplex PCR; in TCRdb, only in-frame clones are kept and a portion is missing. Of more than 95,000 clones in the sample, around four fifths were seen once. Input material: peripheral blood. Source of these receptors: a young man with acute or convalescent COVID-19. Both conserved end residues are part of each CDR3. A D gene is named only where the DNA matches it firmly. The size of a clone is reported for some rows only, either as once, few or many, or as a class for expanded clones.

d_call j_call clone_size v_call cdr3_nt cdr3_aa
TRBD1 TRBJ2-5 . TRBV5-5 TGTGCCAGCAGCCAAGGGACAGGGGCGGGGGAGACCCAGTACTTC CASSQGTGAGETQYF
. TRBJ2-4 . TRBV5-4 TGTGCCAGCAGCTTGGGGCCAGGGCTAGCCAAAAACATTCAGTACTTC CASSLGPGLAKNIQYF
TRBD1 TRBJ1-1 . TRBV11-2 TGTGCCAGCAGCTTAGAGGGGACAGGGAGTACTGAAGCTTTCTTT CASSLEGTGSTEAFF
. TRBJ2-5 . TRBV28 TGTGCCAGCAGGGGTGTGCGGGCAGACTACCAAGAGACCCAGTACTTC CASRGVRADYQETQYF
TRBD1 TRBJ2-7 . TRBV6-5 TGTGCCAGCAGTTTAAGCCGACAGGGTGGCTCCTACGAGCAGTACTTC CASSLSRQGGSYEQYF
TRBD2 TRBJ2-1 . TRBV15 TGTGCCACCAGCAGAAATAGCGGGGGCGAGCAGTTCTTC CATSRNSGGEQFF
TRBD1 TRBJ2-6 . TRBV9 TGTGCCAGCAGCTACCAGACAGGGGGCCGCTCTGGGGCCAACGTCCTGACTTTC CASSYQTGGRSGANVLTF
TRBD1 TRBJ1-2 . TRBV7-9 TGTGCCAGCAGTCTGACAGGGCCCCCGTCCTATGGCTACACCTTC CASSLTGPPSYGYTF
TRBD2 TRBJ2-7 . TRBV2 TGTGCCAGCAAGACAGCAGGGCTAGCGGGCGACGAGCAGTACTTC CASKTAGLAGDEQYF
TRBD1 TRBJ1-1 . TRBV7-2 TGTGCCAGCAGCACAGAGGACAGGGTTCACACTGAAGCTTTCTTT CASSTEDRVHTEAFF
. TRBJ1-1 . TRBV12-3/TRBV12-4 TGTGCCAGCAGTTCTCCAGGGAACACTGAAGCTTTCTTT CASSSPGNTEAFF
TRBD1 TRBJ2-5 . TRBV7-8 TGTGCCAGCAGGCCTAGCACAGGGGGCCCAGAGACCCAGTACTTC CASRPSTGGPETQYF
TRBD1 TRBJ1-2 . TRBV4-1 TGCGCCAGCAGCCAAGATTTTGGGACAGACAGGTTCTATGGCTACACCTTC CASSQDFGTDRFYGYTF
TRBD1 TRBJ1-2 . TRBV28 TGTGCCAGCAGTTTAAGGGCAGGGGGTGGCTACACCTTC CASSLRAGGGYTF
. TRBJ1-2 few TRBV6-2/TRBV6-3 TGTGCCAGCAGTTACGCGGGAAATGGCTACACCTTC CASSYAGNGYTF
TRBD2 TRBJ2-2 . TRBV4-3 TGCGCCAGCAGCCAATACCCGGGGGGGCCCGGGGAGCTGTTTTTT CASSQYPGGPGELFF
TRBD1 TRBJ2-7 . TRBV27 TGTGCCAGCAGTCGACAGGGGGCAAGGTACGAGCAGTACTTC CASSRQGARYEQYF
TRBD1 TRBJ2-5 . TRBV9 TGTGCCAGCAGCGCCCCGAGACAGGGAGAGGAGACCCAGTACTTC CASSAPRQGEETQYF
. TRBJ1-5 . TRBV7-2 TGTGCCAGCAGCTTAGGAGGGTGGGGCAATCAGCCCCAGCATTTT CASSLGGWGNQPQHF
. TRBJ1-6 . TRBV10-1 TGCGCCAGCAGTGAGTGGGCTCACTATAATTCACCCCTCCACTTT CASSEWAHYNSPLHF
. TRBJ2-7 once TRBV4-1 TGCGCCAGCAGCCAAGATCCCCTTGAGGGTGCCTACGAGCAGTACTTC CASSQDPLEGAYEQYF
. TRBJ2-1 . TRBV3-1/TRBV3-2 TGTGCCAGCAGGCAACTGGGGCGGTACAATGAGCAGTTCTTC CASRQLGRYNEQFF
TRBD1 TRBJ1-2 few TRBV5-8 TGTGCCAGCAGCTCCGGGACAGGGGTCCGTTATGCTAACACCTTC CASSSGTGVRYANTF
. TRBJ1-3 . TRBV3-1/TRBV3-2 TGTGCCAGCAGCCCATCTACGGGGTCCGGAAACACCATATATTTT CASSPSTGSGNTIYF
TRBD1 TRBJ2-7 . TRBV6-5 TGTGCCAGCGGACAGGGGGCAGGGTGGGGCTACGAGCAGTACTTC CASGQGAGWGYEQYF
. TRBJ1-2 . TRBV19 TGTGCCAGTTGGAGGCATGGCTACACCTTC CASWRHGYTF
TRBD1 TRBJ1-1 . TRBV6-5 TGTGCCAGCAGTTGGACAGGGCCTGGGGCTGAAGCTTTCTTT CASSWTGPGAEAFF
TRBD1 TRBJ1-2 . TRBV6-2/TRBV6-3 TGTGCCAGCAGTTTGGACAGGGTTGGCTACACCTTC CASSLDRVGYTF
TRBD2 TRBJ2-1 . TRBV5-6 TGTGCCAGCAGTCTAGCGGTCTACAATGAGCAGTTCTTC CASSLAVYNEQFF
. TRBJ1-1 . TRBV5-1 TGCGCCAGCAGCGTTGACAGTTCGAACACTGAAGCTTTCTTT CASSVDSSNTEAFF
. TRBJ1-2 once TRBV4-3 TGCGCCAGCAGCCAAGATATCGGGGGTAGGAGCTATGGCTACACCTTC CASSQDIGGRSYGYTF
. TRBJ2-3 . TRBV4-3 TGCGCCAGCAGCCAAGATCTGGCGGTAAGGGGTACGCAGTATTTT CASSQDLAVRGTQYF